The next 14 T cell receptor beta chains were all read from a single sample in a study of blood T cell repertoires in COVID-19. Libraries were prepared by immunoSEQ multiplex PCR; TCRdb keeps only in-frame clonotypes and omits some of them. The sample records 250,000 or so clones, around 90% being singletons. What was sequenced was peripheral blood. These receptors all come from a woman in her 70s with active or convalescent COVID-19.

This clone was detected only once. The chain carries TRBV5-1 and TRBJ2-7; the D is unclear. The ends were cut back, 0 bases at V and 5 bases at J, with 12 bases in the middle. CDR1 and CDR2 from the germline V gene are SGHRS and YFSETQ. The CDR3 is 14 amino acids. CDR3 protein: CASSLGASLHEQYF. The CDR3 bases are TGCGCCAGCAGCTTGGGGGCAAGTCTTCACGAGCAGTACTTC.

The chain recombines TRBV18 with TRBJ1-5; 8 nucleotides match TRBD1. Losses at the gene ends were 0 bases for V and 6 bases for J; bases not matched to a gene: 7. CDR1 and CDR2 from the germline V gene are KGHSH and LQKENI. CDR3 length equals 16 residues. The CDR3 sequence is CASSPPLRQGPQPQHF. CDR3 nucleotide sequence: TGTGCCAGCTCACCACCACTCCGACAGGGGCCTCAGCCCCAGCATTTT.

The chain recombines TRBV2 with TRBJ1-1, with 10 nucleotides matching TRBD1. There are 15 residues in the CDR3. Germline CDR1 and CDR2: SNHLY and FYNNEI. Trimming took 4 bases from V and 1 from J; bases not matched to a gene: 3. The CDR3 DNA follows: TGTGCCAGCAGTGGGACAGGGGGTTCGAACACTGAAGCTTTCTTT. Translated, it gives CASSGTGGSNTEAFF.

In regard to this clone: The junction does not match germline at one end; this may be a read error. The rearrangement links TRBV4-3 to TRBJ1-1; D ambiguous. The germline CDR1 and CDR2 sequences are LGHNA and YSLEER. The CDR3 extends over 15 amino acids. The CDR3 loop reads CASRQAAGYNTEAFF. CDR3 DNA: TGCGCCAGCAGGCAAGCCGCGGGGTATAACACTGAAGCTTTCTTT.

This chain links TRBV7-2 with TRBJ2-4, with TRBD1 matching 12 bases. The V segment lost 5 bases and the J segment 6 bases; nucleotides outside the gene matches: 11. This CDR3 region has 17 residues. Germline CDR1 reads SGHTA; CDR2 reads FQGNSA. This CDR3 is CASSKPGQGARGNIQYF. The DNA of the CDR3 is TGTGCCAGCAGCAAACCGGGACAGGGGGCTAGAGGAAACATTCAGTACTTC.

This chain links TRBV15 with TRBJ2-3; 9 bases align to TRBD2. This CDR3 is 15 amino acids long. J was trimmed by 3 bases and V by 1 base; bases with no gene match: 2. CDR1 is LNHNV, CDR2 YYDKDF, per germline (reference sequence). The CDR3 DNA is TGTGCCACCAGCAGAGGACTAGCGGAAACAGATACGCAGTATTTT. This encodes CATSRGLAETDTQYF. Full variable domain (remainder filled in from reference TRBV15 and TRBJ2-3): DAMVIQNPRYQVTQFGKPVTLSCSQTLNHNVMYWYQQKSSQAPKLLFHYYDKDFNNEADTPDNFQSRRPNTSFCFLDIRSPGLGDTAMYLCATSRGLAETDTQYFGPGTRLTVL.

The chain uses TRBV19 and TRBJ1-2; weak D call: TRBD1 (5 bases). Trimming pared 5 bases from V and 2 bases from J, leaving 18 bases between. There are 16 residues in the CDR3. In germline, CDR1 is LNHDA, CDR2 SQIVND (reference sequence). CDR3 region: CASSVLDTGHNYGYTF. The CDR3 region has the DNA TGTGCCAGTAGTGTTTTGGACACCGGACACAACTATGGCTACACCTTC. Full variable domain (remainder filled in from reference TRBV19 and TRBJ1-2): DGGITQSPKYLFRKEGQNVTLSCEQNLNHDAMYWYRQDPGQGLRLIYYSQIVNDFQKGDIAEGYSVSREKKESFPLTVTSAQKNPTAFYLCASSVLDTGHNYGYTFGSGTRLTVV.

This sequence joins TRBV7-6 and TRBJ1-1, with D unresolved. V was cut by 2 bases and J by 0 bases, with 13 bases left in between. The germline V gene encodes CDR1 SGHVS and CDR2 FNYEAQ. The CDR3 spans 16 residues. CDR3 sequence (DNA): TGTGCCAGCAGCTTATTGGCGGGTTCAATGAACACTGAAGCTTTCTTT. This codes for CASSLLAGSMNTEAFF.

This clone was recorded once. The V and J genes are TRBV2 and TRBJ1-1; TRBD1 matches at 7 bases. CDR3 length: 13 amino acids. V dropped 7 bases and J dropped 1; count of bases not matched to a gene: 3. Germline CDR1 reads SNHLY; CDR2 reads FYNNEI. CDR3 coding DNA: TGTGCCAGCACCCGGACAGGGAACACTGAAGCTTTCTTT. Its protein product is CASTRTGNTEAFF. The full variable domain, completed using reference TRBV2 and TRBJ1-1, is EPEVTQTPSHQVTQMGQEVILRCVPISNHLYFYWYRQILGQKVEFLVSFYNNEISEKSEIFDDQFSVERPDGSNFTLKIRSTKLEDSAMYFCASTRTGNTEAFFGQGTRLTVV.

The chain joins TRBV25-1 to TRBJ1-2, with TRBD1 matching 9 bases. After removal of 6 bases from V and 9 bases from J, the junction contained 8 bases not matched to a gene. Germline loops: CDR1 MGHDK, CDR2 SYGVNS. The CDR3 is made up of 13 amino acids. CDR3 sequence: CASSPGTGWSYTF. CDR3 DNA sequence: TGTGCCAGCAGCCCCGGGACAGGGTGGAGCTACACCTTC.

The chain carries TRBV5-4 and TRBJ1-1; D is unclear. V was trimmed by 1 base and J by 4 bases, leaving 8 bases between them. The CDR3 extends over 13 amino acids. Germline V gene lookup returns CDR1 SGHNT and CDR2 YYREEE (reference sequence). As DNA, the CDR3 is TGTGCCAGCAGCTTGCTCCGCAGCACTGAAGCTTTCTTT. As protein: CASSLLRSTEAFF.

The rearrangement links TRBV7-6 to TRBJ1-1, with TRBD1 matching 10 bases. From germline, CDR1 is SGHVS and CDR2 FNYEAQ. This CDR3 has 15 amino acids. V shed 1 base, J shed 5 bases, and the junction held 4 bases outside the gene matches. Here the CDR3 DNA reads TGTGCCAGCAGCTTAGACGGACAGGGGGGGACTGAAGCTTTCTTT. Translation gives CASSLDGQGGTEAFF. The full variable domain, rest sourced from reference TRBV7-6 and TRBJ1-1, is GAGVSQSPRYKVTKRGQDVALRCDPISGHVSLYWYRQALGQGPEFLTYFNYEAQQDKSGLPNDRFSAERPEGSISTLTIQRTEQRDSAMYRCASSLDGQGGTEAFFGQGTRLTVV.

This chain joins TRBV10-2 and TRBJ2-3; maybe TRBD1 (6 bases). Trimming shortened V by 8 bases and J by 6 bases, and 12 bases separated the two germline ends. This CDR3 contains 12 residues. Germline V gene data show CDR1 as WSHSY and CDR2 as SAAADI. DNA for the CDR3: TGCGCCAGCGGAGACAGGCCCGATACGCAGTATTTT. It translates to CASGDRPDTQYF.

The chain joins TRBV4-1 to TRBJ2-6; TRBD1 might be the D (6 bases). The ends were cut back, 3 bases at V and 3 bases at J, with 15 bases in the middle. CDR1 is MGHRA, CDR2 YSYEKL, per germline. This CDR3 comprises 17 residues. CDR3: CASSQIGGKGGANVLTF. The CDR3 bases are TGCGCCAGCAGCCAGATAGGGGGTAAGGGTGGGGCCAACGTCCTGACTTTC.